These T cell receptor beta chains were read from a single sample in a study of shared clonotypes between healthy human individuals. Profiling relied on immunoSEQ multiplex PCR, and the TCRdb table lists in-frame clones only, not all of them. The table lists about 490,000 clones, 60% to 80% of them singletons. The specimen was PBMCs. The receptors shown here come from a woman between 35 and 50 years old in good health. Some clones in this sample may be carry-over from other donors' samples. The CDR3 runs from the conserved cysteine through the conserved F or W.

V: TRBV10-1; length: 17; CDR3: CASSPSSGRASLETQYF
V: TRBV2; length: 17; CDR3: CASSEALDRVIYNEQFF
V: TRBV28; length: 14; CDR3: CASVEQGRDQPQHF
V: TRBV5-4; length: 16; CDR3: CASSLDHSISSYEQYF
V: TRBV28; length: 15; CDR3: CASSQQRGWDQPQHF
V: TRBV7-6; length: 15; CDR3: CASSPWEGAYNEQFF
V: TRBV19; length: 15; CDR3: CASRGTTVYTDTQYF
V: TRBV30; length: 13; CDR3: CAWSRDRGYEQYF
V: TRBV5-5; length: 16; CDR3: CASSLLFKSFYNEQFF
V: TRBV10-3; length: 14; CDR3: CAISVEGQSYGYTF
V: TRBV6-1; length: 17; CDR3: CASSEGPPGGSGNTIYF
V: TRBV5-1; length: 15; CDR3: CASSWTPNLNTEAFF